What follows are 8 T cell receptor beta chains derived from one specimen sequenced in a study of CD8+CD57+ T cells in acquired aplastic anemia. TCR beta VDJ combinations and CDR3 sequences were profiled from genomic DNA. TCRdb reprocessed the reads via MiXCR and lists one record per CDR3 protein. Among about 180,000 distinct CDR3 sequences listed, less than 65% were seen once. By flow cytometry, patients selected for sequencing had shown an expansion of CD8+CD57+ cells. The sequenced material came from sorted CD4+, CD8+, or CD8+CD57+ T cells (not recorded which) from PBMCs. These receptors all stem from a human donor with aplastic anemia.

V is TRBV9 and J is TRBJ2-7; 11 positions agree with TRBD1. Germline CDR1 SGDLS, CDR2 YYNGEE. This CDR3 contains 13 residues. V lost 3 bases to trimming and J lost 6 bases; unmatched junction nucleotides: 2. CDR3 sequence (DNA): TGTGCCAGCAGCGGGGACAGGGGGTCCGAGCAGTACTTC. Amino acid sequence: CASSGDRGSEQYF.

For the CDR3, the DNA is TGTGCCAGCAAAAGGACCTCTAACACCGGGGAGCTGTTTTTT. This translates into CASKRTSNTGELFF. The chain is built from TRBV2 and TRBJ2-2; unclear D gene. Per germline, CDR1 SNHLY and CDR2 FYNNEI. The CDR3 has 14 residues. V lost 7 bases to trimming and J lost 2 bases, with 11 bases between them.

This chain joins TRBV3-1 and TRBJ1-2, with a possible D match to TRBD1 (6 bases). Germline V gives CDR1 LGHDT, CDR2 YNNKEL (reference sequence). Trimming pared 3 bases from V and 3 bases from J, leaving 20 bases between. CDR3 size: 17 residues. The CDR3 DNA sequence: TGTGCCAGCAGCCACGATGGGGGGGCGCAGAATTACTATGGCTACACCTTC. Translating gives CASSHDGGAQNYYGYTF.

This clonotype has at least ten counts. The chain carries TRBV19 and TRBJ2-1; D is perhaps TRBD1 (6 bases). Trimming removed 4 bases at V and 6 bases at J, with 13 bases between. This CDR3 spans 14 amino acids. Per the germline V gene, CDR1 is LNHDA and CDR2 is SQIVND (reference sequence). The CDR3 DNA is TGTGCCAGTAGTACTAATCCGGACAGCAATGAGCAGTTCTTC. Its protein is CASSTNPDSNEQFF.

Note on this clonotype: Germline is not matched at one junction end, which may reflect a read error. This chain uses TRBV5-1 with TRBJ2-1, with D possibly called TRBD1 or TRBD2 (6 bases each). This CDR3 is built from 15 residues. The germline V gene encodes CDR1 SGHRS and CDR2 YFSETQ. CDR3 protein: CASSLAQRGDNVQFF. CDR3 in DNA: TGCGCCAGCAGCTTGGCGCAGAGGGGGGACAATGTGCAGTTCTTC.

The rearrangement uses TRBV2 and TRBJ2-5; D remains unclear. This CDR3 comprises 13 residues. The V gene's germline CDR1 is SNHLY and CDR2 FYNNEI. V was clipped by 5 bases and J by 3 bases, with 10 bases between them. CDR3 DNA sequence: TGTGCCAGCAGTTACTCTAAAGAAGAGACCCAGTACTTC. Its translation: CASSYSKEETQYF.

This sequence joins TRBV7-2 and TRBJ2-2, with 11 bases that match TRBD1. Germline V lookup: CDR1 SGHTA, CDR2 FQGNSA. CDR3 length equals 17 residues. V was clipped by 2 bases and J by 4 bases; unmatched bases: 6. CDR3 protein: CASSLRRTGGGTGELFF. CDR3 nucleotides: TGTGCCAGCAGCTTAAGGAGGACAGGGGGCGGCACCGGGGAGCTGTTTTTT. The variable domain in full, with the rest retrieved from reference TRBV7-2 and TRBJ2-2, is GAGVSQSPSNKVTEKGKDVELRCDPISGHTALYWYRQSLGQGLEFLIYFQGNSAPDKSGLPSDRFSAERTGGSVSTLTIQRTQQEDSAVYLCASSLRRTGGGTGELFFGEGSRLTVL.

This chain connects TRBV7-9 to TRBJ2-3; the match to TRBD2 covers 10 bases. The ends lost 2 bases at V and 4 bases at J; junction bases unmatched: 6. The length of the CDR3 is 16 residues. CDR1 is SEHNR and CDR2 is FQNEAQ in the germline V gene (reference sequence). CDR3: CASSLLAGAGSDTQYF. The DNA for the CDR3 is TGTGCCAGCAGCTTACTAGCGGGAGCGGGGTCAGATACGCAGTATTTT.